The 7 T cell receptor beta chains reported below all come from one sample, sequenced in a study of shared clonotypes between healthy human individuals. Sequencing used immunoSEQ multiplex PCR; TCRdb keeps in-frame clones, though not all of them. This table holds fewer than 3 million clones, about nine tenths found once. The sequenced sample was naive CD4+ T cells from PBMCs. As for subset: CD45RA+ positively selected. Source of these receptors: a man aged 18 to 30 in good health. Some clones in this sample may be carry-over from other donors' samples.

With regard to this clone: The same CDR3 also results from other DNA sequences found in this sample. For the CDR3, the DNA is TGTGCCAGCAGTGTAGGTTCTGGGGCCAACGTCCTGACTTTC. Encoded protein: CASSVGSGANVLTF. The chain uses TRBV2 and TRBJ2-6; no clear D. Germline CDR1 is SNHLY and CDR2 is FYNNEI. With 4 bases removed from V and 1 base from J, the gap between germline ends came to 5 bases. The CDR3 has 14 amino acids.

V gene TRBV4-3 combines with J gene TRBJ2-1; 10 bases align to TRBD2. The CDR3 spans 15 residues. The V segment lost 3 bases and the J segment 8 bases; nucleotides outside the gene matches: 7. The V gene's germline CDR1 is LGHNA and CDR2 YSLEER. The CDR3 sequence is CASSQVAGGGYEQFF. CDR3 nucleotides: TGCGCCAGCAGCCAGGTAGCGGGAGGCGGGTATGAGCAGTTCTTC.

This chain joins TRBV9 and TRBJ2-7; D remains ambiguous. Trimming removed 0 bases at V and 4 bases at J, with 14 bases between. The length of the CDR3 is 15 residues. CDR1 is SGDLS, CDR2 YYNGEE, per germline. The CDR3 nucleotides are TGTGCCAGCAGCGTAGAGGCTAGGATAGAGTACGAGCAGTACTTC. Translation gives CASSVEARIEYEQYF.

The chain has TRBV19 and TRBJ1-5; D is ambiguous. CDR1 and CDR2 from the germline V gene are LNHDA and SQIVND (reference sequence). V gave up 1 base and J gave up 9 bases, with 16 bases separating them. This CDR3 spans 15 amino acids. CDR3 protein: CASSIGAIGPGPQHF. In DNA, the CDR3 is TGTGCCAGTAGTATAGGGGCCATCGGCCCAGGGCCCCAGCATTTT.

This clone has just a few counts. The rearrangement links TRBV6-5 to TRBJ2-3; D is unresolved. Germline V gene sequence: CDR1 MNHEY, CDR2 SVGAGI. V lost 4 bases to trimming and J lost 2 bases, with 4 bases between them. The CDR3 sequence is 12 residues long. The CDR3, as DNA: TGTGCCAGCAGTTCCAACACAGATACGCAGTATTTT. As protein: CASSSNTDTQYF.

The chain uses TRBV9 and TRBJ2-1, with D unclear. V was cut by 2 bases and J by 3 bases, with 9 bases left in between. The V gene's germline CDR1 is SGDLS and CDR2 YYNGEE. The CDR3 runs to 14 residues. This CDR3 reads CASSVVTVYNEQFF. For the CDR3, the DNA is TGTGCCAGCAGCGTCGTAACAGTCTACAATGAGCAGTTCTTC.

The rearrangement joins TRBV7-9 to TRBJ1-2, with D possibly TRBD1 on 6 matching bases. Trimming shortened V by 3 bases and J by 7 bases, and 15 bases separated the two germline ends. The CDR3 sequence is 14 residues long. The germline gives CDR1 SEHNR, CDR2 FQNEAQ (reference sequence). CDR3 nucleotide sequence: TGTGCCAGCAGCTTTGAACAGGGAGTGGGTGGCTACACCTTC. Its protein is CASSFEQGVGGYTF.